This T cell receptor (beta chain) originates from a study of early T cells in non-severe SARS-CoV-2 infection. Unique molecular identifier tags were affixed to discrete cDNA molecules. TCRdb recomputed calls from the 5' RACE reads with MiXCR, one row per CDR3 protein. The sample contains about 64,000 distinct CDR3 sequences, 7% to 10% of which appear only once. The V gene's germline CDR1 is MNHEY and CDR2 SVGAGI. The V segment lost 4 bases and the J segment 9 bases; nucleotides outside the gene matches: 10. This CDR3 has 16 residues. The V gene is TRBV6-5, the J gene TRBJ2-1; TRBD1 matches 12 bases. Sequenced material: whole blood, taken at baseline. The origin of this receptor is an adult who was a healthcare worker with PCR-confirmed SARS-CoV-2 infection or an uninfected control (not recorded which). CDR3 nucleotides: TGTGCCAGCAGTTCCTCACCGGGACAGGGGGCGGGTGAGCAGTTCTTC. Its protein is CASSSSPGQGAGEQFF.